The present TCR beta chain was sequenced within a study of cytomegalovirus exposure and HLA in healthy donors (dated by TCRdb to the late 2010s). Looking at the study overall: In an earlier analysis of under 600 of the donors, about 260 Gb of sequence data and 95 million to 130 million unique TCR beta sequences from roughly 180 million T cells were reported. Four to six DR-DQ haplotypes were handled as single units for association and clustering, since linkage in the cohort was strong. About 330 gigabases of sequencing data and approximately 92 million unique TCR sequences made up an early release that covered approximately 620 HLA-typed donors. The later analysis used no new phenotypic data to find candidate immune exposures, relying instead on TCR beta sequences and their occurrence across donors. Of the 398 genotyped donors, over 80% were placed in the genetic ancestry cluster associated with self-reported Caucasian donors. Besides the first cohort of some 670 subjects, a separate validation cohort made up of 120 different subjects was used. Among 300 to 500 genotyped donors of the cohort, an average of around 250,000 unique TCR beta nucleotide sequences was sequenced per donor, of which roughly 18% were non-productive. Genome-wide SNP genotypes for about 65% of the roughly 700 donors were used in a later genetic analysis, which treated that subset as a discovery cohort. In a later analysis, previously published TCR beta repertoires from roughly 710 donors were re-analyzed and high-resolution HLA genotyping was added so that TCR occurrence patterns could be studied. An earlier analysis of some 500 of the donors applied high-throughput TCR beta sequencing to assess whether each TCR beta V gene segment acted as functional or pseudogenic. Typing coverage differed by locus: A, B, C, DRB1 and DQB1 were typed in roughly 620-640 donors, DQA1 in 500 to 550, DPA1 in around 610, and DPB1 in around 490. Every discovery cohort repertoire had been produced on one sequencing platform. To predict cytomegalovirus infection status, the study combined high-throughput TCR immunosequencing, statistical association of individual TCRs with disease status, and machine learning. Donor age, sex, ethnicity and CMV serostatus were compiled together with the repertoire data. The T cell repertoires of roughly 660 subjects were profiled by immunosequencing and related to cytomegalovirus serostatus. HLA typing included class I and class II loci at four-digit resolution. The study aimed to test whether signatures of past pathogen exposure could be identified by cataloging public T cell receptors.

Note on this clone: Its target antigen remains unknown. No base quality information exists; no much larger clone differs at one position.

Libraries came from the immunoSEQ multiplex PCR assay. For the multiplex PCR, a mixture combining 60 forward primers for TCR Vbeta segments and 13 reverse primers for TCR Jbeta segments was used. The CDR3 region of rearranged TCR beta genes was amplified from genomic DNA with a multiplex PCR assay. The amplified TCR beta libraries were sequenced on the Illumina HiSeq System as 87-base-pair reads. Processing in the source paper ran as follows. A later analysis counted approximately 74 million unique TCR beta chains across the 650 to 700 repertoires, and some 11 million of these chains were shared by at least two donors. A nearest-neighbor algorithm error-corrected the raw reads and collapsed the reads into unique sequences, merging closely related sequences to remove PCR and sequencing errors. V, D and J gene segments were assigned by aligning CDR3 sequences to IMGT reference sequences. For a sequence to be retained, at least a six-nucleotide match to both a V gene segment and a J gene segment was required. A rearrangement counted as productive if the CDR3 had no stop codons and remained in frame with V and J, and every other rearrangement counted as non-productive. Following IMGT convention, CDR3 was defined as the stretch from the second conserved V-encoded cysteine to the conserved J-encoded phenylalanine. In an earlier analysis of 550 to 650 of the donors, sequences lacking an unambiguous match to a single V gene segment were excluded. An earlier analysis of 500 to 600 of the donors classified V segments as functional when productive rearrangements were above 56.7% and as segregating when the standard deviation between donors was above 5%. To diagnose cytomegalovirus status from the catalog of TCR beta chain sequences, a statistical classification framework was built. V and J gene assignment, in a later analysis, came from comparing TCR nucleotide sequences with IMGT/GENE-DB human TR gene sequences. Using the TCRdist pipeline, a later analysis assigned CDR3 sequences along with most-parsimonious VDJ recombination scenarios. In a later analysis, every TCR beta chain was defined by the combination of its CDR3 amino acid sequence and its V-gene family, and reads without a unique V-gene family were dropped. In a later analysis, 450 to 600 highly shared, low-generation-probability nucleotide sequences were removed to address suspected cross-contamination and a sequencing artifact. In a later analysis, a clonal expansion index was calculated for each public chain from normalized within-repertoire ranks of inferred template counts. In a later analysis, generation probabilities were computed with a VDJ recombination model fitted to out-of-frame rearrangements, and the resulting probabilities were checked against IGoR. Hypergeometric tests were used in a later analysis to score TCR-TCR, TCR-HLA and TCR-CMV co-occurrence, with a repertoire-size bias correction applied to the TCR pairs. False discovery rates were estimated in a later analysis by permuting HLA or CMV assignments 20 times. In a later analysis, co-occurring TCRs were grouped with DBSCAN, and TCRdist sequence similarity was added when clustering was performed within HLA-allele-positive subsets. Repertoires with fewer than 30,000 or more than 120,000 public chains were left out of co-occurrence clustering, as were five repertoires with anomalous nucleotide sharing. As stored in TCRdb, this immuneACCESS dataset retains in-frame rearrangements with V and J assigned. A fraction of the clones does not appear; measured against another copy, unresolved V genes explain less than half of the discrepancy, and the remainder lacks a known reason. The V and J calls and clone size were taken over from that table, and D and trimming were inferred from the DNA. This sample comprises roughly 200,000 clones, approximately 86% of them detected only once. The ten largest clones take up roughly 0.32% of the sample.

In total, 500 to 700 healthy bone marrow donors made up the cohort. All cohort members were sampled while nominally healthy, although unrecorded immune exposures were likely present. The donor was CMV seronegative and was included in the group of 352 seronegative cohort members. Every donor gave a peripheral blood sample, and the peripheral blood mononuclear cells from that sample were used for TCR beta sequencing. Genomic DNA extraction from the blood cell samples was performed with the Qiagen DNeasy Blood Extraction Kit. Results and caveats for the whole study, not just this receptor: In an earlier analysis of 500 to 650 of the donors, most TCR beta V segments appeared in productive rearrangements about 87% or about 30% of the time, broadly matching IMGT annotations. The authors suggested that the approach could potentially be generalized to other disease states and immunological phenotypes. A further reported finding was that TCR beta sequences accurately predicted the HLA-A and HLA-B alleles for most subjects in the first cohort. Because HLA typing was unavailable for some donors at each locus, only the typed subset was used in association tests. Roughly uniform sequencing depth across donors was assumed in presence/absence analyses, although this assumption may not hold. Immune exposure information for the cohort was limited to CMV serostatus. In a later analysis, the rate of TCR association differed among HLA loci, with DRB1 alleles having the most associated TCRs and HLA-C alleles having the fewest. Correlated functional status among segregating V segments might reflect linkage disequilibrium, but an unknown experimental factor could not be ruled out. A later genetic analysis reported fewer N-insertions in productive TCRs among donors in an Asian-associated ancestry cluster than the approximately 700-donor mean. Several of the top co-occurrence clusters appeared to be linked to parvovirus B19, influenza, CMV and Epstein-Barr virus, according to a later analysis. The classifier was reported to diagnose cytomegalovirus status with high specificity and sensitivity in both the original and validation cohorts. When HLA alleles, especially DR and DQ, strongly co-occurred, attributing TCR associations to individual alleles was difficult. Three of the identified cytomegalovirus-associated TCR beta chains were confirmed in vitro to be specific for cytomegalovirus antigens. A group of highly shared sequence variants was considered likely to be a technical artifact of the sequencing pipeline. A later analysis found that HLA-associated TCR beta chains were more clonally expanded and had lower generation probabilities than equally common non-associated chains. The study gave a list of under 200 TCR beta chains associated with cytomegalovirus. Across donors, most TCR sequences were observed very rarely, whereas some public TCRs were present in many individuals. In a later genetic analysis, a missense DCLRE1C variant was associated with V-gene and J-gene trimming of TCR beta chains, and the association was replicated in an independent cohort. The 87-base-pair reads could not distinguish some IMGT-functional V segments, including TRBV6-2 and TRBV6-3, so those segments were excluded. A later analysis found that most CMV-associated TCR beta chains appeared HLA-restricted, with HLA associations seemingly driven largely by CMV exposure. This cohort had only TCR beta chains sequenced, and the lack of alpha or paired-chain data limited which features could be detected. A later analysis associated roughly 17,000 TCR beta sequences with specific HLA alleles at a false discovery rate of 0.05. Because counts were too low, roughly 18 rarely observed V segments, including chromosome 9 orphons, were left out of the earlier analysis of 587 of the donors.

Sequences LNHDA (CDR1) and SQIVND (CDR2) are obtained from the germline V gene (reference sequence). The CDR3 contains 13 residues, cysteine and phenylalanine counted. CDR3 DNA is the only sequence kept; it has 39 bases, read in frame from the first base. The V end loses 3 bases and the J end loses 1 base, and a stretch of 6 bases separates them. The sequence derives from a woman aged 30 to 39 in good health and CMV-seronegative. What was sequenced was PBMCs. The rearrangement combines TRBV19 with TRBJ1-1; the D gene cannot be named for sure. CDR3 loop: CASSMTQNTEAFF. The sequenced DNA: TGTGCCAGTAGTATGACACAGAACACTGAAGCTTTCTTT.